Following are 21 T cell receptor beta chains from one sample sequenced in a study of blood T cells in healthy people across ages. PCR was performed a second time for about 7 to 12 cycles using a sample-barcoded 5' primer and a J-beta primer mix. TCRdb reprocessed the 5' RACE reads with MiXCR, giving one entry per CDR3 protein. Of 540,000 or so distinct CDR3 sequences listed, 25% to 30% are singletons. The specimen was blood. These receptors all come from a woman aged 70-85 years in good health.

CDR3 sequence reads: CASSEGGGPSYEQYF. In DNA, the CDR3 is TGTGCCAGCAGTGAGGGCGGCGGGCCTTCCTACGAGCAGTACTTC. This sequence joins TRBV6-1 and TRBJ2-7, with a possible D match to TRBD2 (5 bases). Between the trimmed V and J ends, which lost 3 bases and 1 base, there was a span of 13 bases. Germline V lookup: CDR1 MNHNS, CDR2 SASEGT. The CDR3 is 15 residues long.

The gene calls are TRBV20-1 and TRBJ2-1; D ambiguous. Judging by the DNA end, TRBJ2-5 fits better; the J call may be wrong. CDR1 DFQATT and CDR2 SNEGSKA come from the germline V gene (reference sequence). The CDR3 runs 14 residues. The CDR3 bases are TGCAGTGCTAGATTGTTAACTAATACAGAGACCCAGTACTTC. Protein product: CSARLLTNTETQYF.

This clonotype was seen repeatedly, ten times or more. An end of the junction differs from the germline gene, which may be a read error. Here the CDR3 DNA reads TGTGCCAGCAGCTTAGCAGGGGGCGAAAAACTGTTTTTT. Amino acids: CASSLAGGEKLFF. The gene calls are TRBV5-1 and TRBJ1-4; 8 nucleotides align to TRBD1. Per the germline V gene, CDR1 is SGHRS and CDR2 is YFSETQ. This CDR3 region has 13 residues.

This clonotype turned up a few times. The chain has TRBV7-3 and TRBJ1-2; D uncertain. CDR3 length equals 14 residues. V dropped 2 bases and J dropped 1 base, with 8 bases sitting between them. CDR1 and CDR2 (germline): SGHTA, FQGTGA. CDR3 bases: TGTGCCAGCAGCTTATTCGGGGATAACTATGGCTACACCTTC. Protein: CASSLFGDNYGYTF.

On this clonotype: One end of the junction varies from germline; a read error may be responsible. The V gene is TRBV20-1, the J gene TRBJ1-2; tentative D call: TRBD1 (5 bases). The CDR3 loop spans 15 amino acids. Germline V lookup: CDR1 DFQATT, CDR2 SNEGSKA (reference sequence). In nucleotides, the CDR3 is TGCAGTGCTAGAGAATGGGGACCGATTAACTATGACTACACCTTC. It codes for CSAREWGPINYDYTF.

This clonotype was counted between two and nine times. The chain carries TRBV10-3 and TRBJ1-4, with D hard to call. Germline loops: CDR1 ENHRY, CDR2 SYGVKD. The V and J ends lost 0 bases and 10 bases respectively, with 15 bases between them. The CDR3 covers 15 residues. The CDR3 coding sequence is TGTGCCATCAGTGAGTCGTTACATTATTCGGGAAAACTGTTTTTT. Its protein product is CAISESLHYSGKLFF.

The chain links TRBV20-1 to TRBJ2-7, with D possibly being TRBD2 (6 bases). CDR1 DFQATT and CDR2 SNEGSKA come from the germline V gene (reference sequence). CDR3 length: 14 residues. V lost 6 bases, J lost 6 bases, and 21 bases lay in between. CDR3 protein: CSALPTGTSIEQYV. The CDR3 DNA follows: TGCAGTGCCCTACCGACCGGGACTTCTATCGAGCAGTACGTC.

This rearrangement joins TRBV6-1 to TRBJ1-1; the D gene is possibly TRBD1 (5 bases). The germline CDR1 and CDR2 sequences are MNHNS and SASEGT. Trimming removed 4 bases at V and 4 bases at J, with 16 bases between. The CDR3 runs to 15 residues. CDR3 coding DNA: TGTGCCAGCAGTGGCTCCCGGGCTGGGGGCACTGAAGCTTTCTTT. Translating it yields CASSGSRAGGTEAFF.

This clonotype occurred once. The gene calls are TRBV11-3 and TRBJ2-1, with 7 nucleotides matching TRBD2. CDR3 length: 12 residues. J lost 9 bases, V lost 5 bases, and 4 bases had no gene match. CDR1 is SGHNT, CDR2 YENEEA, per germline. The CDR3 loop reads CASSRGEVEQFF. For the CDR3, the DNA is TGTGCCAGCAGCCGGGGGGAAGTTGAGCAGTTCTTC.

The chain joins TRBV20-1 to TRBJ1-2, with TRBD1 as a possible D gene (6 bases). Germline values: CDR1 DFQATT, CDR2 SNEGSKA (reference sequence). The CDR3 has 14 amino acids. V dropped 1 base and J dropped 1 base, with 10 bases sitting between them. In DNA form, the CDR3 reads TGCAGTGCTAGAGTGGGACAACTTAACTATGGCTACACCTTC. Its protein product is CSARVGQLNYGYTF.

The gene calls are TRBV20-1 and TRBJ2-3; D is perhaps TRBD1 (5 bases). V shed 0 bases and J shed 7 bases, with 14 bases lying between them. Per the germline V gene, CDR1 is DFQATT and CDR2 is SNEGSKA (reference sequence). The CDR3 sequence is 14 residues long. The CDR3 DNA sequence: TGCAGTGCTAGAGATCCTCAGGGTGGATATACGCAGTATTTT. Amino acids: CSARDPQGGYTQYF.

This clonotype appeared a few times. For the CDR3, the DNA is TGTGCCAGCAGCTTAGCTGTGGGGAAAGCAACCGATACGCAGTATTTT. Translating gives CASSLAVGKATDTQYF. V and J are TRBV7-2 and TRBJ2-3, with no clear D. V was shortened by 0 bases and J by 6 bases, with 16 bases between the two germline ends. This CDR3 has 16 amino acids. Germline CDR1 is SGHTA and CDR2 is FQGNSA.

This chain connects TRBV4-2 to TRBJ2-5; perhaps TRBD1 as D (5 bases). CDR1 is LGHNA, CDR2 YNFKEQ, per germline. Deletions cut 1 base from V and 5 bases from J, with 8 bases between. There are 13 residues in the CDR3. This CDR3 is CASSQGSGETQYF. CDR3 in DNA: TGTGCCAGCAGCCAAGGGTCAGGGGAGACCCAGTACTTC.

A note on this clonotype: A junction end diverges from the germline sequence, so it may reflect a read error. The chain carries TRBV7-3 and TRBJ2-5; the D call may be TRBD1 or TRBD2 (5 bases each). Germline V gene sequence: CDR1 SGHTA, CDR2 FQGTGA. This CDR3 has 13 amino acids. As DNA, the CDR3 is TGTGCCAGCAGCTTAGGGGCAGCAAATGAGCGGTTCTTC. It encodes CASSLGAANERFF.

The J gene is TRBJ2-5, the V gene TRBV3-1; 8 nucleotides align to TRBD1. The J call is in doubt because the DNA end fits TRBJ2-7 better. The CDR3 is 16 residues long. Looked up from germline, CDR1 is LGHDT and CDR2 is YNNKEL (reference sequence). In DNA form, the CDR3 reads TGTGCCAGCAGCCAGGGACCAGACAGGGGAGACTACGAGCAGTACTTC. Translation: CASSQGPDRGDYEQYF.

This clonotype has only a few counts. The chain employs TRBV12-3 or TRBV12-4 and TRBJ2-5; D is possibly TRBD2 (5 bases). This CDR3 comprises 13 residues. Trimming pared 3 bases from V and 4 bases from J, leaving 9 bases between. CDR3 sequence: CASSLYGLETQYF. The DNA of the CDR3 is TGTGCCAGCAGTTTGTATGGACTAGAGACCCAGTACTTC.

This clonotype came up a few times. Written as DNA, the CDR3 is TGTGCCAGCAGCCCCGACTTAGCGGGGGGGCCAGTTACCTTCCCCTACAATGAGCAGTTCTTC. Residues: CASSPDLAGGPVTFPYNEQFF. V and J are TRBV7-8 and TRBJ2-1; 11 nucleotides line up with TRBD2. CDR3 length: 21 amino acids. CDR1 is SGHVS, CDR2 FQNEAQ, per germline. J lost 2 bases, V lost 5 bases, and 20 bases had no gene match.

The chain carries TRBV29-1 and TRBJ2-5; tentatively, D is TRBD1 or TRBD2 (5 bases each). Germline V gives CDR1 SQVTM, CDR2 ANQGSEA. The CDR3 covers 14 residues. The V gene lost 4 bases and the J gene lost 2 bases, with 14 bases spanning the gap. The CDR3 DNA sequence: TGCAGCGTTGCGGCAGGGAGTAGACAAGAGACCCAGTACTTC. Residues: CSVAAGSRQETQYF.

This clonotype was seen a few times. The V and J genes are TRBV7-2 and TRBJ2-7; possible D gene TRBD1, 5 bases. This CDR3 comprises 15 residues. Trimming shortened V by 1 base and J by 4 bases, and 14 bases separated the two germline ends. The germline gives CDR1 SGHTA, CDR2 FQGNSA. CDR3 region: CASSLDGRAWYEQYF. The CDR3 DNA reads TGTGCCAGCAGCTTAGATGGCAGGGCATGGTACGAGCAGTACTTC.

The chain is built from TRBV7-2 and TRBJ2-3; D is uncertain. Germline V lookup: CDR1 SGHTA, CDR2 FQGNSA. The CDR3 is 11 amino acids. The V end lost 5 bases, the J end lost 4 bases, and 4 bases lay between the germline ends. The CDR3 region has the DNA TGTGCCAGCAGCATGGCAGATACGCAGTATTTT. Amino acids: CASSMADTQYF.

The V gene is TRBV4-3, the J gene TRBJ2-5, with TRBD2 matching over 13 bases. Germline trimming cut 3 bases from V and 0 bases from J; bases unmatched to any gene: 10. The CDR3 runs to 19 residues. CDR1 and CDR2 from the germline V gene are LGHNA and YSLEER. DNA for the CDR3: TGCGCCAGCAGCCAGCGATGGCATACTAGCGGGGGGGACCAAGAGACCCAGTACTTC. This sequence encodes CASSQRWHTSGGDQETQYF.